The following is a T cell receptor beta chain sequence with its context. The data stem from a study of blood T cell repertoires in COVID-19. Across the study: COVID-19 samples collected from the United States, Italy and Spain covered acute and convalescent phases. The cDNA or gDNA used as material had been derived from T cells, B-cell-depleted T cells, or PBMCs.

Per the study methods: The assay estimated nucleated cells by amplifying reference gene primers. Data came from immunoSEQ multiplex PCR; TCRdb stores just in-frame clones and leaves some out. V, J and clone size are those of that table, while D and trimming were read from the DNA. The table lists under 75,000 clones, 70% to 80% of them singletons. The CDR3 spans 16 residues. V lost 6 bases and J lost 0; bases outside the gene matches: 6. Germline assignment: CDR1 SGHAT and CDR2 FQNNGV. The sequencing sample was made of peripheral blood. The TCR originated in a woman aged 80 or over with acute or convalescent COVID-19. This chain connects TRBV11-2 to TRBJ2-7, with 12 bases aligning to TRBD2. In DNA, the CDR3 is TGTGCCAGCAGTTTGGGGACTAGCGGGCTCTCCTACGAGCAGTACTTC. Encoded protein: CASSLGTSGLSYEQYF.